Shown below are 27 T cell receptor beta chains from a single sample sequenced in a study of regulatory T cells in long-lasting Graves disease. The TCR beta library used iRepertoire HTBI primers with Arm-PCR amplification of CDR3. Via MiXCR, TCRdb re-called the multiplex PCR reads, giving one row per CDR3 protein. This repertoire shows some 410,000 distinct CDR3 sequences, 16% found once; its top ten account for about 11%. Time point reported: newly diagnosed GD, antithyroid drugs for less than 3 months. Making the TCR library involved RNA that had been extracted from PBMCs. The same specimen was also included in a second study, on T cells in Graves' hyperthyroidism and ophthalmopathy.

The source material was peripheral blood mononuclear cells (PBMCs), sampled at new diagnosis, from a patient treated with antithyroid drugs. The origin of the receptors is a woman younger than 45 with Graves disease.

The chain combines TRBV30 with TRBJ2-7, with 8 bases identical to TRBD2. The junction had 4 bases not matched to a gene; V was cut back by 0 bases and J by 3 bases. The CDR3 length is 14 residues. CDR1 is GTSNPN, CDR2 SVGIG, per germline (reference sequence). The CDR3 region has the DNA TGTGCCTGGAGTGTTGCGGGGGGTAGCTACGAGCAGTACTTC. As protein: CAWSVAGGSYEQYF.

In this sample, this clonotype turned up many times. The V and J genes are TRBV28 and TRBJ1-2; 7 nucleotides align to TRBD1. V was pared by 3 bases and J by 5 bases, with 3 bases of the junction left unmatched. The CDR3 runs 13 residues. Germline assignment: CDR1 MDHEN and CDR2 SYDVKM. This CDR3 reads CASSFRGYYGYTF. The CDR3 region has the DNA TGTGCCAGCAGTTTCAGGGGGTATTATGGCTACACCTTC.

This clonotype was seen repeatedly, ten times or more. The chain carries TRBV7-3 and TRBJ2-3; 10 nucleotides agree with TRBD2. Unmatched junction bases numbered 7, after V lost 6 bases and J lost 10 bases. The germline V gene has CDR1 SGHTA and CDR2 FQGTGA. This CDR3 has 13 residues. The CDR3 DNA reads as TGTGCCAGCAGTTTAGGGACTAGCGATGCGCAGTATTTT. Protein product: CASSLGTSDAQYF.

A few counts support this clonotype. Written as DNA, the CDR3 is TGTGCCAGCAGCCCACTAACAGGGCGGGAGCAGTACTTC. Translated, it gives CASSPLTGREQYF. The J gene is TRBJ2-7, the V gene TRBV13; D possibly corresponds to TRBD1 (6 bases). Germline CDR1 reads PRHDT; CDR2 reads FYEKMQ (reference sequence). The CDR3 is made up of 13 amino acids. V gave up 5 bases and J gave up 7 bases, with 15 bases separating them.

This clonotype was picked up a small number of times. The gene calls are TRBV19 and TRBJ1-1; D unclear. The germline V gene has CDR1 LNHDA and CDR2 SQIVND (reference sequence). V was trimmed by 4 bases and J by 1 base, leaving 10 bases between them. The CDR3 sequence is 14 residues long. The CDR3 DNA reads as TGTGCCAGTAGTAAGCGGAGCCAGAACACTGAAGCTTTCTTT. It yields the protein CASSKRSQNTEAFF.

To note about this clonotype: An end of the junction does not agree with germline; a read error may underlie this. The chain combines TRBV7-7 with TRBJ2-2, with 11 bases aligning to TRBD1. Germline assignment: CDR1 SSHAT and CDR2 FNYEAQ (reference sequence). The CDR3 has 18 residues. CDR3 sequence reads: CASSLAPGTGGYTGELFF. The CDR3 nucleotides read TGTGCTAGCAGCTTAGCCCCAGGGACAGGGGGATACACCGGGGAGCTGTTTTTT.

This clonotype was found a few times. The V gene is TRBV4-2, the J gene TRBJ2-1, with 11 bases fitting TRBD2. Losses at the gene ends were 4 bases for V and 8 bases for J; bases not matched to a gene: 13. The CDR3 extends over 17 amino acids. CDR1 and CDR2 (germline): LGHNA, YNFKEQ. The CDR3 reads CASSLNPTSGRRDEQFF. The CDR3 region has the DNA TGTGCCAGCAGCCTTAATCCCACTAGCGGGAGACGGGATGAGCAGTTCTTC.

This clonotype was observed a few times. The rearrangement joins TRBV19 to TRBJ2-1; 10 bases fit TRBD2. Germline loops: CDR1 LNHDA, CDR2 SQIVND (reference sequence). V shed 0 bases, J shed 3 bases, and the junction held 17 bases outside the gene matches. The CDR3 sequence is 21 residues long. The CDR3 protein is CASSIDLWASGRGLSYNEQFF. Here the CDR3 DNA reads TGTGCCAGTAGTATAGATCTATGGGCTAGCGGGAGAGGATTGAGCTACAATGAGCAGTTCTTC.

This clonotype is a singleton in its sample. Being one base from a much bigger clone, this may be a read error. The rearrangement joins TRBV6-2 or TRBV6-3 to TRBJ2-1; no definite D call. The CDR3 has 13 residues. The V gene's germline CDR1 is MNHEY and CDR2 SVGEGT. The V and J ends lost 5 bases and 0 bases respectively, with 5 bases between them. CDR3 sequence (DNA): TGTGCCAGCAGTATAGGCTCCTACAATGAGCAGTTCTTC. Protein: CASSIGSYNEQFF.

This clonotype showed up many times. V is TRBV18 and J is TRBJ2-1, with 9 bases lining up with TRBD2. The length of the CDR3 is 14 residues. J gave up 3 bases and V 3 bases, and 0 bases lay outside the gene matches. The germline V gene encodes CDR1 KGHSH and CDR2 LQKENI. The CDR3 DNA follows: TGTGCCAGCTCACCTAGCGGGAGCTACAATGAGCAGTTCTTC. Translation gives CASSPSGSYNEQFF.

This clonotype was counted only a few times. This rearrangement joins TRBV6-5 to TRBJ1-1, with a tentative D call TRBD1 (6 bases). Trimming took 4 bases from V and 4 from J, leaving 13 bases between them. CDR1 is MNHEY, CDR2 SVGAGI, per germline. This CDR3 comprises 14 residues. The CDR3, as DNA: TGTGCCAGCAGTTGGGACATTAGGACCACTGAAGCTTTCTTT. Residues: CASSWDIRTTEAFF.

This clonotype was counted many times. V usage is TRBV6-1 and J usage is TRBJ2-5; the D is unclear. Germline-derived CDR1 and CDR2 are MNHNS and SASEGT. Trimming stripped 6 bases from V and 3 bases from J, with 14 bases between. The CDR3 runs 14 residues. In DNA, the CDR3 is TGTGCCAGCAGCACCCTGGACGGAGAAGAGACCCAGTACTTC. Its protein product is CASSTLDGEETQYF.

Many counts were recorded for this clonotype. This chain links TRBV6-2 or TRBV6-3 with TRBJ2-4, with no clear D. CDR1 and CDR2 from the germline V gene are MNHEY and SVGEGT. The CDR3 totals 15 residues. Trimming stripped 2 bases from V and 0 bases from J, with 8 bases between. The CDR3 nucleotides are TGTGCCAGCAGTTACGCGGCCGTAGCCAAAAACATTCAGTACTTC. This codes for CASSYAAVAKNIQYF.

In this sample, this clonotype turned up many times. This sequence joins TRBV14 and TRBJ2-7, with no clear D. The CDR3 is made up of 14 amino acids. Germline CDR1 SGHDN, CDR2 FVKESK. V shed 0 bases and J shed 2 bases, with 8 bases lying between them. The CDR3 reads CASSQDGPPYEQYF. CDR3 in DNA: TGTGCCAGCAGCCAAGATGGCCCCCCCTACGAGCAGTACTTC. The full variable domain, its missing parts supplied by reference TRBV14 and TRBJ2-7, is EAGVTQFPSHSVIEKGQTVTLRCDPISGHDNLYWYRRVMGKEIKFLLHFVKESKQDESGMPNNRFLAERTGGTYSTLKVQPAELEDSGVYFCASSQDGPPYEQYFGPGTRLTVT.

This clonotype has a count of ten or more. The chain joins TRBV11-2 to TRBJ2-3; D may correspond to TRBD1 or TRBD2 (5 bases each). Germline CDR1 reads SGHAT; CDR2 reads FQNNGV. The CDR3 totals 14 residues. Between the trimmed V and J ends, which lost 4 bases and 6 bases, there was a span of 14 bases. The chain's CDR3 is CASSSAGSRDTQYF. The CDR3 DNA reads TGTGCCAGCAGCTCGGCAGGGAGTCGGGATACGCAGTATTTT.

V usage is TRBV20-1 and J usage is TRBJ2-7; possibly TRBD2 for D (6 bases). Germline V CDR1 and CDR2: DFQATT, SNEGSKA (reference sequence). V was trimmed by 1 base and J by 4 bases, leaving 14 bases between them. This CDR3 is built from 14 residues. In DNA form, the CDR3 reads TGCAGTGCTAGAGCGACTAGTGAGGTTTACGAGCAGTACTTC. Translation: CSARATSEVYEQYF.

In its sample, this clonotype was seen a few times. The DNA of the CDR3 is TGTGCCAGCAGTCAATCTAAAACGGTCTATGGCTACACCTTC. Translated, it gives CASSQSKTVYGYTF. V and J are TRBV6-1 and TRBJ1-2; D ambiguous. Trimming pared 5 bases from V and 4 bases from J, leaving 14 bases between. In germline, CDR1 is MNHNS, CDR2 SASEGT. The length of the CDR3 is 14 residues.

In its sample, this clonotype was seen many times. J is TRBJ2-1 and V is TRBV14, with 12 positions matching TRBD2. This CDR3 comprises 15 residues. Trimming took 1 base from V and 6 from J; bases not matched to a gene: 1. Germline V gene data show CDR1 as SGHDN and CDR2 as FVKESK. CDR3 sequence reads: CASSQGLAGANEQFF. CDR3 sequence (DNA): TGTGCCAGCAGCCAAGGACTAGCGGGAGCCAATGAGCAGTTCTTC.

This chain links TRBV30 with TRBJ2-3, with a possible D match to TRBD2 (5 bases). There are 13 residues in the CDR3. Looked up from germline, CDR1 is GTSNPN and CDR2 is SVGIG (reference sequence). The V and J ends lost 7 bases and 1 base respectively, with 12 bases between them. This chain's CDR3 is CALRLQGTDTQYF. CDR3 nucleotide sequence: TGTGCCTTGAGACTACAAGGCACAGATACGCAGTATTTT.

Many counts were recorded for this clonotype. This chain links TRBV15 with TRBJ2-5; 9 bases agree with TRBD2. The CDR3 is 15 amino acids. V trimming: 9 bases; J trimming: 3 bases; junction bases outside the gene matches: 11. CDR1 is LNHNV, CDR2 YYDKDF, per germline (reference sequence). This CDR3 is CATRREASGEETQYF. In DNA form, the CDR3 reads TGTGCCACTAGAAGGGAGGCTAGCGGGGAAGAGACCCAGTACTTC.

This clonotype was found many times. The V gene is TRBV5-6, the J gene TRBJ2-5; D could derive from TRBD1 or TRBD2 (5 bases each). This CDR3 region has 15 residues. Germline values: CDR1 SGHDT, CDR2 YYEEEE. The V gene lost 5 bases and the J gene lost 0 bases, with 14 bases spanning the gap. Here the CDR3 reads CASRPQGRYQETQYF. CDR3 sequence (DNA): TGTGCCAGCAGACCGCAGGGACGGTACCAAGAGACCCAGTACTTC.

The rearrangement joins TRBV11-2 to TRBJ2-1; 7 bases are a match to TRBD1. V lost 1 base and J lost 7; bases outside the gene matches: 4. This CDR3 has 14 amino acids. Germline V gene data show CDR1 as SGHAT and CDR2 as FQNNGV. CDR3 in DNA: TGTGCCAGCAGCTTAGCGGGACAGTGGAATGAGCAGTTCTTC. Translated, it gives CASSLAGQWNEQFF.

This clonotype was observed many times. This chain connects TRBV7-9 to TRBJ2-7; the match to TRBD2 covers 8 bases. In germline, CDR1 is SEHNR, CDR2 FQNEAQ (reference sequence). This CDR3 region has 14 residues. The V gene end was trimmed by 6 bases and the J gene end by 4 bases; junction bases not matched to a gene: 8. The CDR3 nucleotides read TGTGCCAGCAGGGATGGAACGGGAGGGTACGAGCAGTACTTC. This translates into CASRDGTGGYEQYF.

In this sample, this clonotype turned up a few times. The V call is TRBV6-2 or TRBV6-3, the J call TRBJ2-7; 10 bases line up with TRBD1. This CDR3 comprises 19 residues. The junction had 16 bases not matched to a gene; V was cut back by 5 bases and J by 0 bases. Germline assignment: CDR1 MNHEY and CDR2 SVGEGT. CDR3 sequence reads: CASSPLRDRGLGGSYEQYF. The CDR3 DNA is TGTGCCAGCAGTCCGCTTAGGGACAGGGGCCTTGGTGGCTCCTACGAGCAGTACTTC.

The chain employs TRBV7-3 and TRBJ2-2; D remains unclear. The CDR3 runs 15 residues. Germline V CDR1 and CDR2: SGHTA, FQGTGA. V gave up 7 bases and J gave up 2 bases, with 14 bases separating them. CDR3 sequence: CASKDRGGNTGELFF. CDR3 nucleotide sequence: TGTGCCAGCAAGGACCGCGGTGGAAACACCGGGGAGCTGTTTTTT.

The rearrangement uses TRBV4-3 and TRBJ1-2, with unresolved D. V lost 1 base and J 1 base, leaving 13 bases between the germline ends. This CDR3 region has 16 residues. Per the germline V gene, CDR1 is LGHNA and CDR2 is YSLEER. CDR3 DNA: TGCGCCAGCAGCCAAGTCCGAGGCAGAGATAACTATGGCTACACCTTC. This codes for CASSQVRGRDNYGYTF.

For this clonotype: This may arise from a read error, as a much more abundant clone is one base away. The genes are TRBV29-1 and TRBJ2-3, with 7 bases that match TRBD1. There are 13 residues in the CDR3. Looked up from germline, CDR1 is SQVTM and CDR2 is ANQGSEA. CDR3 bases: TGCCGCGTCAGTTACAGGGGCATAGATACGCAGTATTTT. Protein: CRVSYRGIDTQYF.